This T cell receptor (beta chain) was identified during a study of cytomegalovirus exposure and HLA in healthy donors. Points from the study as a whole: Among CMV-associated TCR beta chains, most appeared HLA-restricted in a later analysis.

The PCR contained 60 Vbeta and 13 Jbeta primers. Libraries were prepared by immunoSEQ multiplex PCR; TCRdb keeps only in-frame clonotypes and omits some of them. The table records 160,000 or so clones, about four fifths of them present only once. Deletions cut 6 bases from V and 0 bases from J, with 12 bases between. The germline V gene encodes CDR1 MGHDK and CDR2 SYGVNS. The CDR3 has 14 residues. Notes on this clone: Its antigen is currently unknown.

All donors participated as healthy donors of bone marrow. The sample consisted of PBMCs. The rearrangement joins TRBV25-1 to TRBJ2-7; possible D gene TRBD1, 5 bases. The clonotype was recovered from a woman aged 30 to 39 in good health and CMV-seropositive. The CDR3 here is CASSEQASSYEQYF. DNA for the CDR3: TGTGCCAGCAGCGAACAGGCGAGCTCCTACGAGCAGTACTTC.